The 26 T cell receptor beta chains below were found in one sample sequenced in a study of blood T cell repertoires in COVID-19. The assay was immunoSEQ multiplex PCR, and TCRdb's table has in-frame clones only and misses some. The sample includes about 81,000 clones, around 91% of them seen just once. The sequencing input was peripheral blood. Receptors were obtained from a man aged 65 to 79 with active or convalescent COVID-19.

The chain recombines TRBV19 with TRBJ2-1, with 7 bases lining up with TRBD1. This CDR3 has 16 amino acids. Germline V gives CDR1 LNHDA, CDR2 SQIVND (reference sequence). Germline trimming cut 4 bases from V and 4 bases from J; bases unmatched to any gene: 10. CDR3 sequence reads: CASSTNTGEIYNEQFF. CDR3 coding DNA: TGTGCCAGTAGTACTAACACAGGGGAGATATACAATGAGCAGTTCTTC. Supplemented by reference TRBV19 and TRBJ2-1, the full variable domain reads DGGITQSPKYLFRKEGQNVTLSCEQNLNHDAMYWYRQDPGQGLRLIYYSQIVNDFQKGDIAEGYSVSREKKESFPLTVTSAQKNPTAFYLCASSTNTGEIYNEQFFGPGTRLTVL.

The J gene is TRBJ2-5, the V gene TRBV9, with 7 nucleotides matching TRBD2. The germline V gene has CDR1 SGDLS and CDR2 YYNGEE. This CDR3 spans 18 amino acids. Trimming took 0 bases from V and 0 from J; bases not matched to a gene: 11. The CDR3 protein is CASSVEGLRGGDQETQYF. The CDR3, as DNA: TGTGCCAGCAGCGTAGAGGGGTTGCGGGGAGGGGACCAAGAGACCCAGTACTTC.

The J gene is TRBJ2-1, the V gene TRBV13, with D tentatively TRBD2 (5 bases). Germline V gene lookup returns CDR1 PRHDT and CDR2 FYEKMQ (reference sequence). The CDR3 contains 14 residues. The V end lost 0 bases, the J end lost 6 bases, and 9 bases lay between the germline ends. The CDR3 here is CASSLGGLANEQFF. CDR3 DNA sequence: TGTGCCAGCAGCTTAGGAGGGCTAGCCAATGAGCAGTTCTTC. The variable domain in full, completed from reference TRBV13 and TRBJ2-1, reads AAGVIQSPRHLIKEKRETATLKCYPIPRHDTVYWYQQGPGQDPQFLISFYEKMQSDKGSIPDRFSAQQFSDYHSELNMSSLELGDSALYFCASSLGGLANEQFFGPGTRLTVL.

This clone was observed a single time. The J gene is TRBJ1-3, the V gene TRBV3-1 (or the pseudogene TRBV3-2); D is uncertain. Germline V CDR1 and CDR2: LGHDT, YNNKEL (reference sequence). V was cut by 1 base and J by 1 base, with 5 bases left in between. This CDR3 spans 14 amino acids. CDR3 sequence: CASSQGASGNTIYF. The CDR3 bases are TGTGCCAGCAGCCAAGGGGCGTCTGGAAACACCATATATTTT.

The chain recombines TRBV7-2 with TRBJ2-1, with D unresolved. Germline values: CDR1 SGHTA, CDR2 FQGNSA. The CDR3 length is 13 residues. V was trimmed by 5 bases and J by 12 bases, leaving 17 bases between them. CDR3 in amino acids: CASSLRGAQWQFF. The CDR3, as DNA: TGTGCCAGCAGCCTAAGAGGTGCGCAGTGGCAGTTCTTC.

The chain recombines TRBV7-9 with TRBJ1-3; 7 bases line up with TRBD1. The CDR3 covers 14 residues. Germline trimming cut 1 base from V and 3 bases from J; bases unmatched to any gene: 0. CDR1 and CDR2 from the germline V gene are SEHNR and FQNEAQ (reference sequence). The CDR3 DNA reads TGTGCCAGCAGCTTAGGACAGGGTGGAAACACCATATATTTT. The encoded protein is CASSLGQGGNTIYF.

The chain employs TRBV30 and TRBJ1-5; TRBD1 matches 11 bases. CDR3 size: 18 residues. Germline loops: CDR1 GTSNPN, CDR2 SVGIG (reference sequence). Trimming cost V 6 bases and J 2 bases; bases outside gene matches: 15. For the CDR3, the DNA is TGTGCCTGCGTTGGACAGGGGGCAGGATTCGGAGGCAATCAGCCCCAGCATTTT. This translates into CACVGQGAGFGGNQPQHF.

J is TRBJ1-4 and V is TRBV6-5; unclear D gene. Per the germline V gene, CDR1 is MNHEY and CDR2 is SVGAGI. V shed 6 bases and J shed 4 bases, with 12 bases lying between them. CDR3 size: 14 residues. CDR3 in amino acids: CASSLVPGNEKLFF. The CDR3 DNA reads TGTGCCAGCAGCCTCGTGCCGGGTAATGAAAAACTGTTTTTT.

The chain is built from TRBV7-9 and TRBJ1-3; tentatively, D is TRBD1 (6 bases). Germline CDR1 reads SEHNR; CDR2 reads FQNEAQ (reference sequence). The CDR3 is made up of 14 amino acids. The V end was cut by 8 bases, the J end by 3 bases, with 14 bases between. CDR3: CASQLTDSGNTIYF. The DNA for the CDR3 is TGTGCCAGCCAGTTGACGGACAGTGGAAACACCATATATTTT.

The gene calls are TRBV9 and TRBJ2-3, with a weak D call TRBD2 (6 bases). The germline CDR1 and CDR2 sequences are SGDLS and YYNGEE. V lost 4 bases and J lost 2, with 14 bases in between. CDR3 length: 15 amino acids. The CDR3 DNA follows: TGTGCCAGCAGCAGGTGGGGAGGCGACACAGATACGCAGTATTTT. Protein sequence: CASSRWGGDTDTQYF. Looking up the rest from reference TRBV9 and TRBJ2-3 gives the full variable domain: DSGVTQTPKHLITATGQRVTLRCSPRSGDLSVYWYQQSLDQGLQFLIQYYNGEERAKGNILERFSAQQFPDLHSELNLSSLELGDSALYFCASSRWGGDTDTQYFGPGTRLTVL.

V and J are TRBV30 and TRBJ1-1; the D gene is possibly TRBD1 (5 bases). V shed 2 bases and J shed 2 bases, with 18 bases lying between them. This CDR3 contains 16 residues. Germline V gene data show CDR1 as GTSNPN and CDR2 as SVGIG (reference sequence). CDR3 protein: CAWSPSLGQGNTEAFF. CDR3 coding DNA: TGTGCCTGGAGTCCATCCCTGGGGCAGGGAAACACTGAAGCTTTCTTT.

The chain has TRBV19 and TRBJ1-1, with 8 positions matching TRBD1. J was trimmed by 1 base and V by 5 bases; bases with no gene match: 3. Germline V gene data show CDR1 as LNHDA and CDR2 as SQIVND (reference sequence). The CDR3 runs 14 residues. CDR3 residues: CASSRTGTNTEAFF. The CDR3 region has the DNA TGTGCCAGTAGTCGGACAGGGACGAACACTGAAGCTTTCTTT. Combining the CDR3 with reference TRBV19 and TRBJ1-1 gives the whole variable domain DGGITQSPKYLFRKEGQNVTLSCEQNLNHDAMYWYRQDPGQGLRLIYYSQIVNDFQKGDIAEGYSVSREKKESFPLTVTSAQKNPTAFYLCASSRTGTNTEAFFGQGTRLTVV.

The rearrangement joins TRBV27 to TRBJ2-7, with 8 bases fitting TRBD1. The CDR3 consists of 16 residues. The ends lost 5 bases at V and 3 bases at J; junction bases unmatched: 12. Germline CDR1 MNHEY, CDR2 SMNVEV (reference sequence). The CDR3 spells CASSPSTGEEFYEQYF. In nucleotides, the CDR3 is TGTGCCAGCAGTCCCTCGACAGGGGAGGAATTCTACGAGCAGTACTTC.

The V gene is TRBV6-5, the J gene TRBJ1-1; a weak D match, TRBD1 (5 bases). V lost 6 bases, J lost 10 bases, and 15 bases lay in between. The CDR3 runs to 12 residues. The germline CDR1 and CDR2 sequences are MNHEY and SVGAGI. CDR3 sequence: CASSRRGGGAFF. The CDR3 DNA reads TGTGCCAGCAGCAGAAGGGGCGGGGGAGCTTTCTTT.

This rearrangement joins TRBV3-1 (or the pseudogene TRBV3-2) to TRBJ1-1, with TRBD1 identical over 7 bases. Germline-derived CDR1 and CDR2 are LGHDT and YNNKEL (reference sequence). This CDR3 is 12 amino acids long. V lost 5 bases, J lost 7 bases, and 4 bases stayed unmatched. The CDR3 DNA sequence: TGTGCCAGCAGCTCAGGGGGGAGTGAAGCTTTCTTT. This encodes CASSSGGSEAFF.

J is TRBJ2-2 and V is TRBV4-3; D perhaps matches TRBD1 (6 bases). Per the germline V gene, CDR1 is LGHNA and CDR2 is YSLEER. CDR3 length: 15 residues. The V end was cut by 3 bases, the J end by 1 base, with 9 bases between. The CDR3 protein is CASSQSTGNTGELFF. CDR3 sequence (DNA): TGCGCCAGCAGCCAGTCGACAGGGAACACCGGGGAGCTGTTTTTT.

The genes are TRBV7-3 and TRBJ2-7, with a weak D call TRBD2 (7 bases). The CDR3 is 15 amino acids. Germline V gene data show CDR1 as SGHTA and CDR2 as FQGTGA. The V and J ends lost 5 bases and 2 bases respectively, with 16 bases between them. The CDR3 DNA sequence: TGTGCCAGCAGCCCTCGGGGGGCCAACACCTACGAGCAGTACTTC. This translates into CASSPRGANTYEQYF.

The chain carries TRBV5-1 and TRBJ1-1; TRBD1 aligns across 9 bases. Germline lookup yields CDR1 SGHRS and CDR2 YFSETQ. J lost 3 bases, V lost 4 bases, and 10 bases had no gene match. CDR3 length: 16 residues. The CDR3 protein is CASSPGDRDRDTEAFF. CDR3 sequence (DNA): TGCGCCAGCAGCCCCGGGGACAGGGACCGGGACACTGAAGCTTTCTTT. Combining the CDR3 with reference TRBV5-1 and TRBJ1-1 gives the whole variable domain KAGVTQTPRYLIKTRGQQVTLSCSPISGHRSVSWYQQTPGQGLQFLFEYFSETQRNKGNFPGRFSGRQFSNSRSEMNVSTLELGDSALYLCASSPGDRDRDTEAFFGQGTRLTVV.

The genes are TRBV19 and TRBJ2-2; 13 nucleotides align to TRBD2. Germline V gene sequence: CDR1 LNHDA, CDR2 SQIVND (reference sequence). V gave up 3 bases and J gave up 3 bases; unmatched junction bases: 10. CDR3 length: 19 residues. CDR3 nucleotide sequence: TGTGCCAGTAGTATCTCCCTGACTAGCGGGGGGCGATACACCGGGGAGCTGTTTTTT. Translation gives CASSISLTSGGRYTGELFF. The whole variable domain, filled in from reference TRBV19 and TRBJ2-2, reads DGGITQSPKYLFRKEGQNVTLSCEQNLNHDAMYWYRQDPGQGLRLIYYSQIVNDFQKGDIAEGYSVSREKKESFPLTVTSAQKNPTAFYLCASSISLTSGGRYTGELFFGEGSRLTVL.

This rearrangement joins TRBV6-6 to TRBJ1-2; 11 bases are shared with TRBD1. After removal of 2 bases from V and 4 bases from J, the junction contained 3 bases not matched to a gene. The CDR3 is made up of 15 amino acids. Looked up from germline, CDR1 is MNHNY and CDR2 is SVGAGI (reference sequence). CDR3 in amino acids: CASSYGTGGSYGYTF. Here the CDR3 DNA reads TGTGCCAGCAGTTACGGGACAGGGGGTTCCTATGGCTACACCTTC.

The rearrangement joins TRBV9 to TRBJ2-1, with TRBD2 matching 15 bases. V gave up 2 bases and J gave up 10 bases; unmatched junction bases: 4. CDR1 and CDR2 from the germline V gene are SGDLS and YYNGEE. This CDR3 spans 15 amino acids. The CDR3 protein is CASSVAGTSGGEQFF. The CDR3 DNA is TGTGCCAGCAGCGTCGCCGGGACTAGCGGGGGGGAGCAGTTCTTC.

The rearrangement uses TRBV30 and TRBJ1-5; the D is unclear. The germline gives CDR1 GTSNPN, CDR2 SVGIG (reference sequence). Trimming stripped 0 bases from V and 3 bases from J, with 9 bases between. The CDR3 length is 14 residues. For the CDR3, the DNA is TGTGCCTGGAGTGTACTAAGTTCCAATCAGCCCCAGCATTTT. Its translation is CAWSVLSSNQPQHF.

The chain couples TRBV29-1 to TRBJ2-3; 14 nucleotides line up with TRBD2. The CDR3 is made up of 15 amino acids. Germline CDR1 SQVTM, CDR2 ANQGSEA. The junction had 0 bases not matched to a gene; V was cut back by 1 base and J by 3 bases. The chain's CDR3 is CSVEGLAGGTDTQYF. In nucleotides, the CDR3 is TGCAGCGTTGAAGGACTAGCGGGGGGGACAGATACGCAGTATTTT.

V and J are TRBV19 and TRBJ2-3, with unresolved D. The CDR3 runs to 14 residues. Germline CDR1 and CDR2: LNHDA and SQIVND (reference sequence). V was shortened by 3 bases and J by 2 bases, with 9 bases between the two germline ends. In DNA form, the CDR3 reads TGTGCCAGTAGTATGATAGTTCTCACAGATACGCAGTATTTT. It translates to CASSMIVLTDTQYF.

The genes are TRBV7-2 and TRBJ2-7, with a tentative D call TRBD1 (6 bases). Germline-derived CDR1 and CDR2 are SGHTA and FQGNSA. Trimming took 2 bases from V and 2 from J, leaving 10 bases between them. This CDR3 region has 14 residues. In DNA, the CDR3 is TGTGCCAGCAGCTTACTCAGGGGTCCCTACGAGCAGTACTTC. It yields the protein CASSLLRGPYEQYF.

The chain couples TRBV6-5 to TRBJ2-7; 7 nucleotides align to TRBD1. This CDR3 has 15 residues. Germline CDR1 reads MNHEY; CDR2 reads SVGAGI. Unmatched junction bases numbered 13, after V lost 7 bases and J lost 4 bases. The DNA of the CDR3 is TGTGCCAGCAAACGGGGCACAGGGGTAGGTTACGAGCAGTACTTC. Translated, it gives CASKRGTGVGYEQYF.